This passage covers 20 T cell receptor beta chains from one sample sequenced in a study of OX40 agonist ivuxolimab in advanced cancers. Receptors were amplified or captured by the immunoSEQ multiplex PCR assay. Here the immuneACCESS table is served through TCRdb, limited to in-frame sequences with V and J called. Missing clones are a known gap in these copies; in checked studies unresolved V genes cover under half, and the rest lacks a known reason. This sample is represented by fewer than 75,000 clones; approximately 80% of them were singletons. 8.2% of the sample goes to the ten largest clones. The material was CD4+ or CD8+ T cells sorted from blood, obtained in a trial of the OX40 agonist ivuxolimab. The receptors shown here come from an adult with an advanced solid tumor such as melanoma, head and neck, liver or kidney cancer.

The J gene is TRBJ2-1, the V gene TRBV11-3; no reliable D call. This CDR3 contains 11 residues. Germline CDR1 reads SGHNT; CDR2 reads YENEEA. The V end was cut by 2 bases, the J end by 5 bases, with 1 base between. The CDR3 protein is CASSLHNEQFF. The CDR3 bases are TGTGCCAGCAGCTTACACAATGAGCAGTTCTTC.

V and J are TRBV19 and TRBJ2-1; 10 nucleotides agree with TRBD2. CDR3 length: 13 residues. The V gene's germline CDR1 is LNHDA and CDR2 SQIVND (reference sequence). The V segment lost 1 base and the J segment 12 bases; nucleotides outside the gene matches: 3. This chain's CDR3 is CASSIVAGGLQFF. The CDR3 nucleotides read TGTGCCAGTAGTATAGTAGCGGGAGGTTTGCAGTTCTTC.

This clone has more than one count but fewer than ten. The chain uses TRBV9 and TRBJ2-2; 12 nucleotides line up with TRBD2. Losses at the gene ends were 1 base for V and 5 bases for J; bases not matched to a gene: 3. The CDR3 has 16 amino acids. CDR1 is SGDLS and CDR2 is YYNGEE in the germline V gene. CDR3 residues: CASSVTLAGGTGELFF. In DNA form, the CDR3 reads TGTGCCAGCAGCGTAACCCTAGCGGGAGGGACCGGGGAGCTGTTTTTT.

This clone was detected only once. The rearrangement links TRBV30 to TRBJ2-1; TRBD1 is a possible D gene (5 bases). CDR1 is GTSNPN, CDR2 SVGIG, per germline (reference sequence). V was clipped by 0 bases and J by 12 bases, with 21 bases between them. The CDR3 covers 15 residues. The CDR3 DNA reads as TGTGCCTGGAGTGTCAGGGCTAGTTGGGGCGTAGGGCAGTTCTTC. It encodes CAWSVRASWGVGQFF.

V is TRBV7-9 and J is TRBJ2-2; D unclear. The germline CDR1 and CDR2 sequences are SEHNR and FQNEAQ (reference sequence). V lost 1 base and J lost 3, with 9 bases in between. The CDR3 sequence is 15 residues long. CDR3 nucleotides: TGTGCCAGCAGCTTAGGGTCGGAAGACACCGGGGAGCTGTTTTTT. Its translation is CASSLGSEDTGELFF.

The rearrangement joins TRBV4-3 to TRBJ2-1, with TRBD2 identical over 10 bases. Per the germline V gene, CDR1 is LGHNA and CDR2 is YSLEER. V trimming: 1 base; J trimming: 9 bases; junction bases outside the gene matches: 9. The CDR3 contains 16 residues. DNA of the CDR3: TGCGCCAGCAGCCAAGCTTGGGCTAGCGGGAGCATTGAGCAGTTCTTC. Residues: CASSQAWASGSIEQFF.

The CDR3 loop is CASSQDLQVSYNEQFF. CDR3 DNA sequence: TGTGCCAGCAGCCAAGACCTTCAGGTCTCCTACAATGAGCAGTTCTTC. The rearrangement joins TRBV14 to TRBJ2-1; no reliable D call. Trimming took off 0 bases at V and 0 bases at J, with 9 bases between the two ends. CDR1 SGHDN and CDR2 FVKESK come from the germline V gene. The CDR3 length is 16 residues.

This clone showed up just once. The V gene is TRBV5-4, the J gene TRBJ1-1; 7 positions agree with TRBD1. Per germline, CDR1 SGHNT and CDR2 YYREEE (reference sequence). CDR3 length: 15 residues. V gave up 1 base and J gave up 0 bases; unmatched junction bases: 3. The CDR3 DNA sequence: TGTGCCAGCAGCTTGCCGACAGGGCTGAACACTGAAGCTTTCTTT. Its translation: CASSLPTGLNTEAFF.

The gene calls are TRBV30 and TRBJ2-7; the D call may be TRBD1 or TRBD2 (5 bases each). Deletions cut 2 bases from V and 7 bases from J, with 18 bases between. Germline lookup yields CDR1 GTSNPN and CDR2 SVGIG (reference sequence). The CDR3 sequence is 14 residues long. The CDR3 nucleotides read TGTGCCTGGAGTAGCCCCAGAGGGGCACGAGAGCAGTACTTC. As protein: CAWSSPRGAREQYF.

V and J are TRBV10-1 and TRBJ1-1, with D uncertain. The CDR3 loop spans 18 amino acids. Looked up from germline, CDR1 is WNHNN and CDR2 is SYGVQD (reference sequence). V was clipped by 2 bases and J by 0 bases, with 19 bases between them. Here the CDR3 DNA reads TGCGCCAGCAGTGAGCTAGGCACCTGGGAACACATGAACACTGAAGCTTTCTTT. The encoded protein is CASSELGTWEHMNTEAFF.

This CDR3 is CASSGGGRGFASTEAFF. The CDR3 DNA follows: TGTGCCAGCAGTGGCGGTGGCAGGGGGTTTGCGTCCACTGAAGCTTTCTTT. V gene TRBV2 combines with J gene TRBJ1-1, with TRBD1 matching over 7 bases. This CDR3 is built from 17 residues. Germline V gene data show CDR1 as SNHLY and CDR2 as FYNNEI. The V and J ends lost 4 bases and 4 bases, in that order; junction bases with no gene match: 15.

V usage is TRBV7-2 and J usage is TRBJ1-1; D gene uncertain. Germline CDR1 reads SGHTA; CDR2 reads FQGNSA. Trimming took 0 bases from V and 3 from J, leaving 5 bases between them. This CDR3 is 13 amino acids long. The CDR3, as DNA: TGTGCCAGCAGCTTAGCGGAGTACACTGAAGCTTTCTTT. This gives the protein CASSLAEYTEAFF. The full variable domain, with the rest looked up from reference TRBV7-2 and TRBJ1-1, is GAGVSQSPSNKVTEKGKDVELRCDPISGHTALYWYRQSLGQGLEFLIYFQGNSAPDKSGLPSDRFSAERTGGSVSTLTIQRTQQEDSAVYLCASSLAEYTEAFFGQGTRLTVV.

The chain employs TRBV5-1 and TRBJ1-3; D is possibly TRBD1 (6 bases). The CDR3 sequence is 15 residues long. Trimming pared 2 bases from V and 0 bases from J, leaving 9 bases between. Germline loops: CDR1 SGHRS, CDR2 YFSETQ. The CDR3 reads CASSFTGISGNTIYF. As DNA, the CDR3 is TGCGCCAGCAGCTTTACAGGGATCTCTGGAAACACCATATATTTT.

The CDR3 here is CASSWARGLAVYEQYF. In DNA form, the CDR3 reads TGTGCCAGCAGCTGGGCCCGGGGACTAGCAGTATACGAGCAGTACTTC. V and J are TRBV27 and TRBJ2-7; 9 bases agree with TRBD2. With 6 bases clipped from V and 4 bases from J, the junction kept 13 bases outside the gene matches. CDR3 size: 16 residues. CDR1 MNHEY and CDR2 SMNVEV come from the germline V gene (reference sequence).

This clone was detected only once. The gene calls are TRBV7-9 and TRBJ2-3; 7 positions match TRBD1. CDR1 and CDR2 (germline): SEHNR, FQNEAQ (reference sequence). V was pared by 2 bases and J by 0 bases, with 8 bases of the junction left unmatched. The CDR3 runs 17 residues. The CDR3 DNA follows: TGTGCCAGCAGCTTAACCCTTGACAGGGTAAGCACAGATACGCAGTATTTT. It specifies CASSLTLDRVSTDTQYF.

The chain uses TRBV7-9 and TRBJ1-1; D perhaps matches TRBD1 (5 bases). The V end was cut by 6 bases, the J end by 1 base, with 15 bases between. This CDR3 has 15 residues. Germline assignment: CDR1 SEHNR and CDR2 FQNEAQ (reference sequence). The CDR3 reads CASRIGGAPNTEAFF. CDR3 in DNA: TGTGCCAGCAGAATTGGTGGGGCCCCGAACACTGAAGCTTTCTTT.

This chain connects TRBV5-1 to TRBJ2-7, with TRBD1 matching 8 bases. The CDR3 consists of 15 residues. The V segment lost 4 bases and the J segment 0 bases; nucleotides outside the gene matches: 6. Germline V CDR1 and CDR2: SGHRS, YFSETQ. The CDR3 region is CASSLGTGGSYEQYV. The CDR3 nucleotides are TGCGCCAGCAGCCTCGGGACAGGAGGCTCCTACGAGCAGTACGTC.

The rearrangement uses TRBV7-2 and TRBJ2-5; TRBD1 or TRBD2 may be the D gene (5 bases each). CDR3 size: 14 residues. Trimming shortened V by 5 bases and J by 5 bases, and 15 bases separated the two germline ends. Germline assignment: CDR1 SGHTA and CDR2 FQGNSA. The CDR3 region is CASSPGTASETQYF. The CDR3 nucleotides are TGTGCCAGCAGCCCGGGGACGGCCTCGGAGACCCAGTACTTC.

The rearrangement uses TRBV28 and TRBJ2-7; a weak D match, TRBD1 (6 bases). Trimming stripped 5 bases from V and 4 bases from J, with 24 bases between. CDR1 is MDHEN and CDR2 is SYDVKM in the germline V gene. This CDR3 spans 17 amino acids. The chain's CDR3 is CASSLGWGTGFRYEQYF. DNA for the CDR3: TGTGCCAGCAGTCTTGGGTGGGGAACAGGGTTTAGGTACGAGCAGTACTTC. Filled out from reference TRBV28 and TRBJ2-7, the complete variable domain reads DVKVTQSSRYLVKRTGEKVFLECVQDMDHENMFWYRQDPGLGLRLIYFSYDVKMKEKGDIPEGYSVSREKKERFSLILESASTNQTSMYLCASSLGWGTGFRYEQYFGPGTRLTVT.

Written as DNA, the CDR3 is TGTGCCAGCAGCTTCGGGCTAGCGGGAGCGGGCGGGGAGCTGTTTTTT. This encodes CASSFGLAGAGGELFF. The rearrangement uses TRBV13 and TRBJ2-2; 10 positions match TRBD2. Germline V gene data show CDR1 as PRHDT and CDR2 as FYEKMQ (reference sequence). The CDR3 runs 16 residues. The V and J ends lost 3 bases and 7 bases, in that order; junction bases with no gene match: 8.